These 16 T cell receptor beta chains came from one sample sequenced in a study of blood T cell repertoires in COVID-19. Clones were read by immunoSEQ multiplex PCR, and TCRdb kept only the in-frame ones, dropping some. Counted here are fewer than 350,000 clones, approximately 90% occurring once; the ten biggest clones make up roughly 8.9%. The sequencing sample was made of peripheral blood. Receptor source: a man aged 25-40 years with COVID-19, enrolled during active disease.

The chain recombines TRBV9 with TRBJ2-7; 11 nucleotides agree with TRBD2. J was trimmed by 3 bases and V by 2 bases; bases with no gene match: 7. Germline V gene data show CDR1 as SGDLS and CDR2 as YYNGEE. The CDR3 totals 16 residues. CDR3 amino acids: CASSVGTSGGGYEQYF. The CDR3 bases are TGTGCCAGCAGCGTGGGGACTAGCGGCGGAGGCTACGAGCAGTACTTC.

The chain has TRBV19 and TRBJ2-3; 9 nucleotides match TRBD2. The CDR3 contains 17 residues. V gave up 0 bases and J gave up 0 bases; unmatched junction bases: 4. Germline V gene sequence: CDR1 LNHDA, CDR2 SQIVND (reference sequence). The CDR3 DNA is TGTGCCAGTAGTATAGAGGCGGGGGGGTTTAGCACAGATACGCAGTATTTT. Amino acids: CASSIEAGGFSTDTQYF.

The chain couples TRBV27 to TRBJ2-3; TRBD1 matches at 12 bases. J was trimmed by 8 bases and V by 6 bases; bases with no gene match: 6. The CDR3 has 14 residues. The V gene's germline CDR1 is MNHEY and CDR2 SMNVEV (reference sequence). The CDR3: CASSRDRGLGTQYF. In nucleotides, the CDR3 is TGTGCCAGCAGCCGGGACAGGGGGCTGGGTACGCAGTATTTT.

This clone was seen many times. V gene TRBV27 combines with J gene TRBJ2-1; D is unresolved. V lost 3 bases and J lost 2, with 11 bases in between. CDR1 and CDR2 (germline): MNHEY, SMNVEV (reference sequence). This CDR3 contains 15 residues. CDR3 sequence (DNA): TGTGCCAGCAGTTTGGAGCGCGCCCCCTACAATGAGCAGTTCTTC. It translates to CASSLERAPYNEQFF.

In DNA form, the CDR3 reads TGTGCCAGCAGCTCCAAGCTAGCGGGAGGTGGTTACGAGCAGTACTTC. Translation: CASSSKLAGGGYEQYF. V is TRBV7-2 and J is TRBJ2-7; TRBD2 aligns across 11 bases. The CDR3 spans 16 residues. The germline CDR1 and CDR2 sequences are SGHTA and FQGNSA. Trimming cost V 4 bases and J 4 bases; bases outside gene matches: 9.

The chain is built from TRBV7-3 and TRBJ2-3, with 7 bases identical to TRBD2. After removal of 5 bases from V and 1 base from J, the junction contained 12 bases not matched to a gene. The germline CDR1 and CDR2 sequences are SGHTA and FQGTGA. The CDR3 contains 17 residues. CDR3 region: CASSIDGGGDGTDTQYF. The DNA of the CDR3 is TGTGCCAGCAGCATTGATGGGGGGGGTGATGGCACAGATACGCAGTATTTT.

This clone was counted a single time. The V and J genes are TRBV7-2 and TRBJ2-1, with 14 bases matching TRBD2. Germline V CDR1 and CDR2: SGHTA, FQGNSA. V lost 5 bases, J lost 7 bases, and 4 bases stayed unmatched. CDR3 length: 15 amino acids. This CDR3 is CASSTTSGGANEQFF. CDR3 nucleotides: TGTGCCAGCAGCACGACTAGCGGGGGGGCGAATGAGCAGTTCTTC.

The rearrangement joins TRBV4-3 to TRBJ2-7; TRBD1 matches at 8 bases. Germline V gene data show CDR1 as LGHNA and CDR2 as YSLEER. The trim removed 3 bases at V and 3 bases at J, leaving 19 bases unmatched. The CDR3 is made up of 19 amino acids. Here the CDR3 reads CASSQYLNHGTGWGYEQYF. DNA for the CDR3: TGCGCCAGCAGCCAGTACCTTAATCATGGGACAGGTTGGGGCTACGAGCAGTACTTC.

The chain recombines TRBV9 with TRBJ1-2; D gene ambiguous. Germline V gives CDR1 SGDLS, CDR2 YYNGEE. Deletions cut 4 bases from V and 8 bases from J, with 12 bases between. The CDR3 covers 12 residues. The CDR3 DNA follows: TGTGCCAGCAGCCCTTGGCCGGGGGGCTACACCTTC. Amino acid sequence: CASSPWPGGYTF.

This chain joins TRBV18 and TRBJ2-7; 7 bases fit TRBD1. The trim removed 3 bases at V and 9 bases at J, leaving 8 bases unmatched. From germline, CDR1 is KGHSH and CDR2 LQKENI. The CDR3 loop spans 13 amino acids. This CDR3 is CASSPGTDSMQYF. DNA for the CDR3: TGTGCCAGCTCACCGGGGACAGATAGTATGCAGTACTTC.

This clone showed up just once. The chain couples TRBV2 to TRBJ1-6; a possible D gene is TRBD1 (6 bases). V was shortened by 7 bases and J by 10 bases, with 14 bases between the two germline ends. The CDR3 covers 13 residues. Germline V gives CDR1 SNHLY, CDR2 FYNNEI. DNA for the CDR3: TGTGCCAGCAAGGGGGAGGGGCGGTCACCCCTCCACTTT. Translating it yields CASKGEGRSPLHF. Full variable domain (rest looked up from reference TRBV2 and TRBJ1-6): EPEVTQTPSHQVTQMGQEVILRCVPISNHLYFYWYRQILGQKVEFLVSFYNNEISEKSEIFDDQFSVERPDGSNFTLKIRSTKLEDSAMYFCASKGEGRSPLHFGNGTRLTVT.

This chain connects TRBV7-7 to TRBJ1-4; 7 bases agree with TRBD1. The CDR3 sequence is 15 residues long. Germline CDR1 is SSHAT and CDR2 is FNYEAQ (reference sequence). V lost 2 bases and J lost 1; bases outside the gene matches: 1. The CDR3 here is CASSLRQGTNEKLFF. CDR3 DNA sequence: TGTGCCAGCAGCTTACGACAGGGAACTAATGAAAAACTGTTTTTT. Drawing the rest from reference TRBV7-7 and TRBJ1-4, the complete variable domain is GAGVSQSPRYKVTKRGQDVTLRCDPISSHATLYWYQQALGQGPEFLTYFNYEAQPDKSGLPSDRFSAERPEGSISTLTIQRTEQRDSAMYRCASSLRQGTNEKLFFGSGTQLSVL.

The chain links TRBV9 to TRBJ1-6, with D uncertain. The CDR3 totals 15 residues. CDR1 and CDR2 from the germline V gene are SGDLS and YYNGEE. Trimming took off 3 bases at V and 0 bases at J, with 7 bases between the two ends. The CDR3 DNA is TGTGCCAGCAGCGCTGTTCTCTCCTATAATTCACCCCTCCACTTT. It yields the protein CASSAVLSYNSPLHF. Full variable domain (missing parts from reference TRBV9 and TRBJ1-6): DSGVTQTPKHLITATGQRVTLRCSPRSGDLSVYWYQQSLDQGLQFLIQYYNGEERAKGNILERFSAQQFPDLHSELNLSSLELGDSALYFCASSAVLSYNSPLHFGNGTRLTVT.

The V and J genes are TRBV3-1 (or the pseudogene TRBV3-2) and TRBJ1-1; D unresolved. Germline lookup yields CDR1 LGHDT and CDR2 YNNKEL (reference sequence). Between the trimmed V and J ends, which lost 3 bases and 0 bases, there was a span of 14 bases. The CDR3 length is 16 residues. The CDR3 protein is CASSHAGLSMNTEAFF. CDR3 coding DNA: TGTGCCAGCAGCCATGCTGGACTGAGCATGAACACTGAAGCTTTCTTT.

The V gene is TRBV5-1, the J gene TRBJ1-1; D gene ambiguous. Germline CDR1 is SGHRS and CDR2 is YFSETQ. The CDR3 is made up of 13 amino acids. V shed 2 bases and J shed 8 bases, with 13 bases lying between them. The CDR3 spells CASSFFGGEEAFF. The CDR3 nucleotides are TGCGCCAGCAGCTTTTTCGGAGGAGAGGAAGCTTTCTTT. The complete variable domain, with remaining parts taken from reference TRBV5-1 and TRBJ1-1, reads KAGVTQTPRYLIKTRGQQVTLSCSPISGHRSVSWYQQTPGQGLQFLFEYFSETQRNKGNFPGRFSGRQFSNSRSEMNVSTLELGDSALYLCASSFFGGEEAFFGQGTRLTVV.

The chain carries TRBV6-5 and TRBJ2-6; D remains ambiguous. Germline-derived CDR1 and CDR2 are MNHEY and SVGAGI. The CDR3 runs to 15 residues. The V gene lost 4 bases and the J gene lost 0 bases, with 7 bases spanning the gap. The CDR3 reads CASSSRPSGANVLTF. The CDR3 nucleotides are TGTGCCAGCAGTTCTAGGCCCTCTGGGGCCAACGTCCTGACTTTC.